The present T cell receptor (beta chain) was sequenced within a study of spatial heterogeneity in lung cancer. This clonotype has a handful of counts. The CDR3 has 15 amino acids. V was pared by 9 bases and J by 1 base, with 7 bases of the junction left unmatched. Regarding time point: sample taken at primary tumor resection. Unsorted tumor, nontumor lung tissue or cryopreserved PBMC supplied the whole RNA. TCRdb re-called the 5' RACE reads with MiXCR, one entry per CDR3 protein. Seen here are about 80,000 distinct CDR3 sequences, around 21% observed once, and the top ten hold around 5.9%. The receptor was isolated from a male donor with early-stage non-small cell lung cancer. The V and J genes are TRBV12-3 or TRBV12-4 and TRBJ2-2; 8 nucleotides line up with TRBD1. Sequences were derived from PBMCs, sampled at surgery. CDR3 in DNA: TGTGCCAGTATCCAGGGGGCTTTGAACACCGGGGAGCTGTTTTTT. Encoded protein: CASIQGALNTGELFF.